What follows are 29 T cell receptor beta chains derived from one specimen sequenced in a study of cytomegalovirus exposure and HLA in healthy donors. The primer mix had 60 Vbeta and 13 Jbeta primers. The assay was immunoSEQ multiplex PCR, and TCRdb's table has in-frame clones only and misses some. The data show roughly 100,000 clones, around 80% seen once. Sequenced: PBMCs. These receptors originate from a man younger than 35 in good health and CMV-seronegative.

The chain carries TRBV7-2 and TRBJ2-1; 9 positions match TRBD2. The V gene's germline CDR1 is SGHTA and CDR2 FQGNSA. The CDR3 loop spans 19 amino acids. V shed 5 bases and J 9 bases; nucleotides not matched to a gene: 23. The CDR3 protein is CASSPGWDMGGRARGEQFF. The CDR3 DNA reads TGTGCCAGCAGCCCGGGATGGGATATGGGCGGGAGGGCCCGGGGTGAGCAGTTCTTC.

The chain employs TRBV5-1 and TRBJ1-2, with a weak D call TRBD1 (5 bases). Trimming took 0 bases from V and 8 from J, leaving 11 bases between them. This CDR3 contains 13 residues. The germline CDR1 and CDR2 sequences are SGHRS and YFSETQ. CDR3 loop: CASSLVGESGYTF. In DNA form, the CDR3 reads TGCGCCAGCAGCTTGGTAGGGGAATCGGGCTACACCTTC.

V and J are TRBV7-2 and TRBJ2-3; 9 nucleotides match TRBD2. V dropped 1 base and J dropped 1; count of bases not matched to a gene: 3. The CDR3 has 16 amino acids. The germline CDR1 and CDR2 sequences are SGHTA and FQGNSA. The CDR3 sequence: CASSLGSGSGTDTQYF. The CDR3 DNA sequence: TGTGCCAGCAGCTTAGGTAGCGGGAGTGGCACAGATACGCAGTATTTT.

The chain joins TRBV7-9 to TRBJ2-5; TRBD2 matches at 7 bases. The V gene's germline CDR1 is SEHNR and CDR2 FQNEAQ (reference sequence). Trimming cost V 2 bases and J 2 bases; bases outside gene matches: 2. The CDR3 loop spans 14 amino acids. The CDR3 is CASSLKGGQETQYF. DNA for the CDR3: TGTGCCAGCAGCTTAAAGGGAGGGCAAGAGACCCAGTACTTC.

The rearrangement joins TRBV19 to TRBJ2-5, with D perhaps matching TRBD1 (6 bases). The CDR3 consists of 13 residues. The germline V gene has CDR1 LNHDA and CDR2 SQIVND (reference sequence). V lost 5 bases and J 5 bases, leaving 12 bases between the germline ends. CDR3 bases: TGTGCCAGTAGTGATACAGGGCGGGAGACCCAGTACTTC. Translating gives CASSDTGRETQYF.

The V call is TRBV6-5, the J call TRBJ1-1; D unresolved. The CDR3 extends over 14 amino acids. CDR1 and CDR2 (germline): MNHEY, SVGAGI. Trimming cost V 1 base and J 11 bases, with 17 bases left between them. DNA for the CDR3: TGTGCCAGCAGTTACTTCGGCCCCCATAGGGAGGCTTTCTTT. Translating it yields CASSYFGPHREAFF.

V usage is TRBV29-1 and J usage is TRBJ2-3; a weak D match, TRBD2 (6 bases). The CDR3 covers 12 residues. Germline assignment: CDR1 SQVTM and CDR2 ANQGSEA. V dropped 8 bases and J dropped 5 bases, with 14 bases sitting between them. The CDR3 bases are TGCAGCTTCGGACGGAGGGGAGATACGCAGTATTTT. It encodes CSFGRRGDTQYF.

This chain uses TRBV7-2 with TRBJ2-7, with 12 nucleotides matching TRBD2. Per germline, CDR1 SGHTA and CDR2 FQGNSA. Germline trimming cut 5 bases from V and 4 bases from J; bases unmatched to any gene: 12. This CDR3 region has 17 residues. CDR3 nucleotides: TGTGCCAGCAGCCCTTCTAGCGGGAGGGGATCGGGTTACGAGCAGTACTTC. Translating it yields CASSPSSGRGSGYEQYF.

The CDR3 reads CASSGGLATPYYEQYF. CDR3 in DNA: TGTGCCAGCAGCGGGGGACTAGCAACGCCGTACTACGAGCAGTACTTC. The chain joins TRBV7-2 to TRBJ2-7; 9 nucleotides line up with TRBD2. The CDR3 runs to 16 residues. The V segment lost 5 bases and the J segment 3 bases; nucleotides outside the gene matches: 11. From germline, CDR1 is SGHTA and CDR2 FQGNSA.

The chain employs TRBV28 and TRBJ1-5; D is unresolved. The CDR3 is 13 residues long. The germline CDR1 and CDR2 sequences are MDHEN and SYDVKM. The V end was cut by 4 bases, the J end by 6 bases, with 10 bases between. CDR3 nucleotide sequence: TGTGCCAGCAGTTCAGAAGTTGGTCAGCCCCAGCATTTT. It is translated as CASSSEVGQPQHF.

The chain joins TRBV6-6 to TRBJ1-2; 8 bases align to TRBD1. Germline loops: CDR1 MNHNY, CDR2 SVGAGI (reference sequence). V lost 5 bases and J lost 8; bases outside the gene matches: 10. The CDR3 runs 14 residues. CDR3 nucleotides: TGTGCCAGCAGTCTTAAAACAGGGGGAATCGGCTACACCTTC. This codes for CASSLKTGGIGYTF.

This clone was recorded once. The genes are TRBV7-6 and TRBJ1-5, with TRBD1 identical over 10 bases. The germline CDR1 and CDR2 sequences are SGHVS and FNYEAQ. The CDR3 runs 19 residues. V was clipped by 2 bases and J by 5 bases; unmatched bases: 15. The CDR3 sequence is CASSLWAGTGAFKDQPQHF. CDR3 in DNA: TGTGCCAGCAGCTTATGGGCCGGGACAGGGGCGTTTAAGGATCAGCCCCAGCATTTT.

This chain uses TRBV28 with TRBJ2-7; unclear D gene. CDR3 size: 12 residues. CDR1 MDHEN and CDR2 SYDVKM come from the germline V gene. V lost 1 base to trimming and J lost 5 bases, with 6 bases between them. Written as DNA, the CDR3 is TGTGCCAGCAGTTTATCGGTGAACGAGCAGTACTTC. The encoded protein is CASSLSVNEQYF.

The chain recombines TRBV6-1 with TRBJ1-2; D remains unclear. Germline-derived CDR1 and CDR2 are MNHNS and SASEGT. The V end was cut by 2 bases, the J end by 6 bases, with 10 bases between. The CDR3 has 13 residues. As DNA, the CDR3 is TGTGCCAGCAGTGAATCTGGGAGGGATGGCTACACCTTC. Its protein is CASSESGRDGYTF.

This clone came up once. The J gene is TRBJ1-2, the V gene TRBV6-1; D gene uncertain. The germline CDR1 and CDR2 sequences are MNHNS and SASEGT. With 0 bases removed from V and 0 bases from J, the gap between germline ends came to 8 bases. The CDR3 is 15 residues long. CDR3 nucleotide sequence: TGTGCCAGCAGTGAAGCTATGAGAGCTAACTATGGCTACACCTTC. It is translated as CASSEAMRANYGYTF.

V and J are TRBV5-4 and TRBJ2-7; D unresolved. This CDR3 has 11 amino acids. CDR1 is SGHNT, CDR2 YYREEE, per germline (reference sequence). Trimming removed 0 bases at V and 8 bases at J, with 6 bases between. The CDR3 DNA reads TGTGCCAGCAGCTTGGGACAAAAGCAGTACTTC. It is translated as CASSLGQKQYF.

The chain has TRBV7-9 and TRBJ2-7; the match to TRBD1 covers 11 bases. Trimming at V came to 6 bases and at J to 5 bases, leaving 9 bases not matched to a gene. The CDR3 totals 15 residues. Germline lookup yields CDR1 SEHNR and CDR2 FQNEAQ (reference sequence). The CDR3 DNA sequence: TGTGCCAGCAGTCCCGGACAGGGGGCTGAGAACGAGCAGTACTTC. This sequence encodes CASSPGQGAENEQYF.

The rearrangement joins TRBV5-1 to TRBJ2-1; 7 bases map to TRBD1. With V trimmed by 4 bases and J by 0 bases, 4 bases remained unmatched. The CDR3 has 15 amino acids. Germline CDR1 SGHRS, CDR2 YFSETQ. The CDR3 spells CASSQTGDSYNEQFF. Here the CDR3 DNA reads TGCGCCAGCAGCCAAACAGGGGACTCCTACAATGAGCAGTTCTTC.

The V gene is TRBV7-3, the J gene TRBJ2-3; the D gene is possibly TRBD1 (6 bases). Trimming left V 5 bases short and J 3 bases short, with 15 bases between. The length of the CDR3 is 15 residues. Germline CDR1 is SGHTA and CDR2 is FQGTGA. The CDR3 here is CASSVTGTNTDTQYF. In nucleotides, the CDR3 is TGTGCCAGCAGCGTTACCGGGACAAATACAGATACGCAGTATTTT. The variable domain in full, completed from reference TRBV7-3 and TRBJ2-3, reads GAGVSQTPSNKVTEKGKYVELRCDPISGHTALYWYRQSLGQGPEFLIYFQGTGAADDSGLPNDRFFAVRPEGSVSTLKIQRTERGDSAVYLCASSVTGTNTDTQYFGPGTRLTVL.

The J gene is TRBJ2-7, the V gene TRBV9, with 11 bases that match TRBD1. The germline CDR1 and CDR2 sequences are SGDLS and YYNGEE. Losses at the gene ends were 1 base for V and 3 bases for J; bases not matched to a gene: 3. The CDR3 spans 15 residues. CDR3 DNA: TGTGCCAGCAGCGTATCTGGGACAGGGGGCTACGAGCAGTACTTC. Its translation is CASSVSGTGGYEQYF. Filled out from reference TRBV9 and TRBJ2-7, the complete variable domain reads DSGVTQTPKHLITATGQRVTLRCSPRSGDLSVYWYQQSLDQGLQFLIQYYNGEERAKGNILERFSAQQFPDLHSELNLSSLELGDSALYFCASSVSGTGGYEQYFGPGTRLTVT.

This rearrangement joins TRBV27 to TRBJ2-3; D unresolved. This CDR3 is built from 13 residues. Trimming cost V 5 bases and J 7 bases, with 13 bases left between them. Germline CDR1 and CDR2: MNHEY and SMNVEV (reference sequence). CDR3 sequence: CASSPSVRNTQYF. The CDR3 DNA reads as TGTGCCAGCAGTCCGTCGGTGCGAAATACGCAGTATTTT.

The rearrangement links TRBV5-1 to TRBJ2-2; TRBD2 might be the D (6 bases). V shed 1 base and J shed 2 bases, with 12 bases lying between them. The CDR3 runs 16 residues. CDR1 is SGHRS and CDR2 is YFSETQ in the germline V gene. CDR3 DNA: TGCGCCAGCAGCTTGTCCGGGGGTACAAACACCGGGGAGCTGTTTTTT. This codes for CASSLSGGTNTGELFF.

The genes are TRBV29-1 and TRBJ2-5; D unresolved. Germline V gene lookup returns CDR1 SQVTM and CDR2 ANQGSEA. This CDR3 is 12 amino acids long. V was pared by 4 bases and J by 0 bases, with 6 bases between. CDR3 amino acids: CSVAPYQETQYF. Here the CDR3 DNA reads TGCAGCGTTGCTCCGTACCAAGAGACCCAGTACTTC.

About this clone: The junction does not match germline at one end; this may be a read error. V gene TRBV10-2 combines with J gene TRBJ2-6; no definite D call. This CDR3 region has 16 residues. The germline V gene has CDR1 WSHSY and CDR2 SAAADI. CDR3 sequence (DNA): TGCGCCAGCACTGAGTCAGCTCTAGGTGGGGCCAACGTCCTGACTTTC. Amino acids: CASTESALGGANVLTF.

The CDR3 DNA is TGTGCCAGCAGCCCCCGGGGGACAGGGCACGAGCAGTACTTC. Amino acids: CASSPRGTGHEQYF. The V and J genes are TRBV11-3 and TRBJ2-7; 9 bases match TRBD1. With 5 bases clipped from V and 5 bases from J, the junction kept 7 bases outside the gene matches. This CDR3 is 14 amino acids long. Per the germline V gene, CDR1 is SGHNT and CDR2 is YENEEA.

This clone appeared once. The gene calls are TRBV7-3 and TRBJ2-5; 10 bases match TRBD2. V trimming: 5 bases; J trimming: 1 base; junction bases outside the gene matches: 4. This CDR3 comprises 15 residues. Germline-derived CDR1 and CDR2 are SGHTA and FQGTGA. In DNA, the CDR3 is TGTGCCAGCAGCAAACTAGCGGGGATCCAAGAGACCCAGTACTTC. Translation: CASSKLAGIQETQYF.

This chain uses TRBV6-6 with TRBJ2-7; D is unclear. The CDR3 loop spans 14 amino acids. Germline loops: CDR1 MNHNY, CDR2 SVGAGI (reference sequence). V lost 0 bases and J lost 3, with 9 bases in between. CDR3: CASSYSSPGYEQYF. CDR3 sequence (DNA): TGTGCCAGCAGTTACTCTTCCCCCGGCTACGAGCAGTACTTC.

A few counts support this clone. The rearrangement uses TRBV19 and TRBJ1-1; D is perhaps TRBD1 (5 bases). The V end lost 8 bases, the J end lost 3 bases, and 13 bases lay between the germline ends. CDR3 length: 13 residues. The germline V gene encodes CDR1 LNHDA and CDR2 SQIVND (reference sequence). The CDR3 bases are TGTGCCAGTGTACAGGAGTTGCACACTGAAGCTTTCTTT. It translates to CASVQELHTEAFF.

V and J are TRBV28 and TRBJ1-2, with 8 bases fitting TRBD1. CDR3 length: 15 residues. Germline loops: CDR1 MDHEN, CDR2 SYDVKM. The V and J ends lost 3 bases and 2 bases, in that order; junction bases with no gene match: 5. CDR3 nucleotide sequence: TGTGCCAGCAGTTTTGCAGGGGGCGTCAACTATGGCTACACCTTC. It yields the protein CASSFAGGVNYGYTF.